These T cell receptor beta chains were read from a single sample in a study of CXCR3-negative and CXCR3-positive naive CD8 T cells. TCRdb re-called the 5' RACE reads and shows each CDR3 protein once, DNA omitted. This sample's table has some 68,000 distinct CDR3 sequences. Sequencing was performed on naive CXCR3+ CD8+ T cells from blood. The receptors were sampled from a human donor in good health. Some clones in this sample may be carry-over from other donors' samples. Each CDR3 is given with its conserved first and last residue.

14 | TRBJ1-1 | TRBV4-2 | CASSQEGSNTEAFF
12 | TRBJ2-5 | TRBV6-5 | CASSYSMETQYF
16 | TRBJ2-1 | TRBV29-1 | CSVEDPGGRTYNEQFF
16 | TRBJ2-7 | TRBV5-1 | CASSFPRDGKSYEQYF
14 | TRBJ1-5 | TRBV6-5 | CASSPGTGDQPQHF
11 | TRBJ1-2 | TRBV29-1 | CSVWESYGYTF
15 | TRBJ2-7 | TRBV4-3 | CASSQDNADRYEQYF
15 | TRBJ2-7 | TRBV29-1 | CSVELSGGDPYEQYF
18 | TRBJ2-3 | TRBV20-1 | CSASTDGSPTPNTDTQYF
14 | TRBJ2-1 | TRBV20-1 | CSASRPSGPHEQFF
12 | TRBJ1-1 | TRBV29-1 | CSATLYDTEAFF
14 | TRBJ2-7 | TRBV7-3 | CASSLTGSTYEQYF
14 | TRBJ1-4 | TRBV5-1 | CASSSGLRDEKLFF
14 | TRBJ1-1 | TRBV19 | CASGLTGRVTEAFF
13 | TRBJ2-3 | TRBV7-6 | CASSLETRDTQYF
13 | TRBJ2-1 | TRBV29-1 | CSVEGEGYNEQFF
15 | TRBJ1-2 | TRBV29-1 | CSVEHPGGGNYGYTF
16 | TRBJ2-3 | TRBV12-3/TRBV12-4 | CASSLLASGRGDTQYF
16 | TRBJ1-1 | TRBV7-9 | CASSLGFGQGVTEAFF
14 | TRBJ2-5 | TRBV4-1 | CASSQATGRETQYF
14 | TRBJ1-4 | TRBV25-1 | CASSAPGGYEKLFF
15 | TRBJ1-1 | TRBV7-2 | CASSLEVSMNTEAFF
17 | TRBJ2-1 | TRBV5-1 | CASSPWDSASSYNEQFF
19 | TRBJ2-2 | TRBV12-3/TRBV12-4 | CASSWAVTGARVGTGELFF
16 | TRBJ2-1 | TRBV11-3 | CASSLDPALDYNEQFF
20 | TRBJ1-2 | TRBV6-2/TRBV6-3 | CARSYSSRQGIYRIDYGYTF
15 | TRBJ2-7 | TRBV4-2 | CASSQHRDSPYEQYF
14 | TRBJ2-7 | TRBV29-1 | CSAMSTVPGDEQYF
16 | TRBJ2-3 | TRBV4-2 | CASSQDLGGASDTQYF
16 | TRBJ2-1 | TRBV9 | CASSVGGLFTYNEQFF
15 | TRBJ2-1 | TRBV4-3 | CASSQLAGANNEQFF
14 | TRBJ2-7 | TRBV6-5 | CASSSTPGAYEQYF
12 | TRBJ2-7 | TRBV28 | CASSLTSYEQYF
17 | TRBJ2-1 | TRBV5-6 | CASSLGHVAGGYNEQFF
14 | TRBJ2-7 | TRBV28 | CASSPGQSVYEQYF
19 | TRBJ2-2 | TRBV28 | CASSLHWGLAGVNTGELFF
15 | TRBJ2-7 | TRBV7-8 | CASSLLAGATYEQYF
11 | TRBJ2-7 | TRBV12-3/TRBV12-4 | CASKDSGEQYF
15 | TRBJ2-1 | TRBV5-8 | CASSLAASGGLEQFF
11 | TRBJ2-1 | TRBV6-6 | CASSDRQQQFF
18 | TRBJ2-7 | TRBV23-1 | CASSQLRYGTGVMREQYF
15 | TRBJ2-7 | TRBV29-1 | CSVEDFGGRIHEQYF
12 | TRBJ2-7 | TRBV29-1 | CSVEGDFNEQYF
13 | TRBJ2-5 | TRBV6-1 | CASRSPSQETQYF
15 | TRBJ2-3 | TRBV4-1 | CASSQGEGGTDTQYF
14 | TRBJ2-7 | TRBV11-2 | CASSGSGGDSEQYF